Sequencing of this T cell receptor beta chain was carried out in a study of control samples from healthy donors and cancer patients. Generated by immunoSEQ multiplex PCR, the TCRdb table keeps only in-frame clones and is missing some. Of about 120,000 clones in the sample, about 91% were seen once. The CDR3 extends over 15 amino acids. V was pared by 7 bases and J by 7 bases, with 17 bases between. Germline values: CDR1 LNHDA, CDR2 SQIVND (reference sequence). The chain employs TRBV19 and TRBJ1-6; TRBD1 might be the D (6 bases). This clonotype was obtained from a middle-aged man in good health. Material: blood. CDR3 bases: TGTGCCAGTACCTCGGGGGACATGAGGAATTCACCCCTCCACTTT. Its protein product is CASTSGDMRNSPLHF.